This TCR beta chain came from a study of T cell repertoires and HLA-DP antigens. CDR3 length equals 14 residues. Germline-derived CDR1 and CDR2 are LGHNA and YSLEER. Trimming left V 5 bases short and J 0 bases short, with 10 bases between. This table comes from immunoSEQ multiplex PCR, and its TCRdb copy is limited to in-frame clones, with some not included. Here the sample spans 85,000 to 90,000 clones, around nine tenths being singletons. Remarks on this clone: No antigen is known for it.

The chain combines TRBV4-3 with TRBJ1-1; D not certain. The sequenced material came from CD4+ T cells from PBMCs. This receptor was obtained from a man aged 50-60 years in good health and CMV-seronegative. The CDR3 DNA reads TGCGCCAGCAGCAAGGCTCAAGTGAACACTGAAGCTTTCTTT. Translating gives CASSKAQVNTEAFF.